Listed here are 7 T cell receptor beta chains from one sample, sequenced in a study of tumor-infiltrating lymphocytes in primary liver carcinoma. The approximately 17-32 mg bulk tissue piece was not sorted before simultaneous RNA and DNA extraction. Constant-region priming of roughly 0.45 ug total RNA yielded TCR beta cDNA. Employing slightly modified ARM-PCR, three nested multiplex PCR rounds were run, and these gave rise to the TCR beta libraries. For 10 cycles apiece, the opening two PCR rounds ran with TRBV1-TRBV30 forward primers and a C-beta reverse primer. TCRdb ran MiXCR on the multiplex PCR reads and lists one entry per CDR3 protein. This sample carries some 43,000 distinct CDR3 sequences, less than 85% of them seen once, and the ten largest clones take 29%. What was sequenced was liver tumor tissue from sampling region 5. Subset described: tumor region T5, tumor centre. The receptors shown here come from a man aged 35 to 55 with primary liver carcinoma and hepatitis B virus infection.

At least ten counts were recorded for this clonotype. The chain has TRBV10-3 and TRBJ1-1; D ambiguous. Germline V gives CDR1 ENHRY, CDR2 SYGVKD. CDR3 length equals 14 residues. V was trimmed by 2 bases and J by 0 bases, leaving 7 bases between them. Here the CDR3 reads CAISETTLNTEAFF. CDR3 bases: TGTGCCATCAGTGAGACGACCCTGAACACTGAAGCTTTCTTT.

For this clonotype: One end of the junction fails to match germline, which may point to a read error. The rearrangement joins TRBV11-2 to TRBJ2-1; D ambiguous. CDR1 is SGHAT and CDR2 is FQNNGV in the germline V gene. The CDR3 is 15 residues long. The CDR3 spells CATGQDPPPYNEQFF. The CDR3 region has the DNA TGTGCCACCGGGCAAGACCCGCCACCCTATAATGAGCAGTTCTTC.

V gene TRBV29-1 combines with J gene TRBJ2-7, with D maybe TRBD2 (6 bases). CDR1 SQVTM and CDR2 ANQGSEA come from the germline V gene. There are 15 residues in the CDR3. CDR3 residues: CRVRLEGGSRYEQYF. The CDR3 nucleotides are TGCAGGGTTCGACTAGAGGGAGGTTCTCGCTACGAGCAGTACTTC.

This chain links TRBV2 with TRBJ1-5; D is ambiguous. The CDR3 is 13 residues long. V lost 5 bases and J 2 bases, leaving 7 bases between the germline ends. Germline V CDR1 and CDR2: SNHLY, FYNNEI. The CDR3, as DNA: TGTGCCAGCAGTACAGAGGGCAATCAGCCCCAGCATTTT. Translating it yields CASSTEGNQPQHF.

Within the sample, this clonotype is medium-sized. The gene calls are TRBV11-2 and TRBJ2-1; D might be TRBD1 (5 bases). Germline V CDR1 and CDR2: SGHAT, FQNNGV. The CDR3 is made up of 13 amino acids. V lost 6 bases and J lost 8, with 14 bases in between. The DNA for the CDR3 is TGTGCCAGCAGACCCACAGGTCGCGATGAGCAGTTCTTC. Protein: CASRPTGRDEQFF.

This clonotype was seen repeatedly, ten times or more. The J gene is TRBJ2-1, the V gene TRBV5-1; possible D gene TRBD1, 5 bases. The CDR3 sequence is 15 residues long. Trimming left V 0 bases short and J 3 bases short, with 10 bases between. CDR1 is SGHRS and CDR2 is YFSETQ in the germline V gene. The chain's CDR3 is CASSLEAGNYNEQFF. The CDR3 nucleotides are TGCGCCAGCAGCTTGGAGGCAGGGAACTACAATGAGCAGTTCTTC.

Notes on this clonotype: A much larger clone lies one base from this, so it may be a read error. Here the CDR3 DNA reads TGTGCCAGCAGCTCTCTTGCGGGAGGTTGTCGCCCCGGGGAGCTGTTTTTT. Residues: CASSSLAGGCRPGELFF. V and J are TRBV28 and TRBJ2-2; 8 positions agree with TRBD2. CDR1 is MDHEN, CDR2 SYDVKM, per germline. The V and J ends lost 6 bases and 6 bases, in that order; junction bases with no gene match: 15. The CDR3 runs 17 residues.